One sample yielded the 10 T cell receptor beta chains listed below, sequenced in a study of cytomegalovirus exposure and HLA in healthy donors. The PCR ran on 60 Vbeta and 13 Jbeta primers. Measured with immunoSEQ multiplex PCR; TCRdb has only the in-frame clones, and not every one. The sample includes approximately 150,000 clones, about 80% seen only once; the top ten take about 2.2%. Sequencing was carried out using PBMCs. The receptors here all came from a middle-aged man in good health and CMV-seronegative.

The rearrangement uses TRBV5-4 and TRBJ2-1; 11 bases align to TRBD2. Trimming removed 3 bases from V and 3 bases from J; junction bases left unmatched: 2. The CDR3 is 15 amino acids. The germline gives CDR1 SGHNT, CDR2 YYREEE (reference sequence). The chain's CDR3 is CASSSLAGDYNEQFF. DNA of the CDR3: TGTGCCAGCAGCTCACTAGCGGGAGACTACAATGAGCAGTTCTTC.

This clone was observed a few times. This rearrangement joins TRBV15 to TRBJ2-3; 11 bases match TRBD2. CDR1 is LNHNV and CDR2 is YYDKDF in the germline V gene (reference sequence). V was clipped by 1 base and J by 1 base; unmatched bases: 13. The CDR3 extends over 20 amino acids. CDR3 region: CATSRGSVRKLAGGTDTQYF. CDR3 nucleotides: TGTGCCACCAGCAGAGGGTCCGTACGAAAACTAGCGGGAGGCACAGATACGCAGTATTTT.

This chain connects TRBV4-1 to TRBJ2-5, with 9 nucleotides matching TRBD2. The V segment lost 2 bases and the J segment 5 bases; nucleotides outside the gene matches: 3. Germline CDR1 is MGHRA and CDR2 is YSYEKL. The CDR3 spans 14 residues. CDR3 loop: CASSQYLAGETQYF. DNA for the CDR3: TGCGCCAGCAGCCAATATCTAGCGGGGGAGACCCAGTACTTC.

This clone turned up a few times. V and J are TRBV7-2 and TRBJ2-3; TRBD2 matches at 8 bases. V trimming: 1 base; J trimming: 5 bases; junction bases outside the gene matches: 8. The germline gives CDR1 SGHTA, CDR2 FQGNSA. The CDR3 length is 16 residues. As DNA, the CDR3 is TGTGCCAGCAGCTTAGGAGTGGGACTAGATGGAGATACGCAGTATTTT. Residues: CASSLGVGLDGDTQYF.

Written as DNA, the CDR3 is TGTGCCAGCAGCCCCGGGGGGGGTGGTGGAGATACGCAGTATTTT. This gives the protein CASSPGGGGGDTQYF. This chain connects TRBV11-3 to TRBJ2-3; 8 bases match TRBD2. Germline CDR1 is SGHNT and CDR2 is YENEEA. The CDR3 has 15 residues. With V trimmed by 5 bases and J by 5 bases, 9 bases remained unmatched.

This clone turned up a few times. The gene calls are TRBV19 and TRBJ1-1, with D possibly matching TRBD1 (6 bases). CDR3 size: 14 residues. Germline V CDR1 and CDR2: LNHDA, SQIVND (reference sequence). Trimming left V 5 bases short and J 1 base short, with 11 bases between. CDR3 bases: TGTGCCAGTAGTCGTTCGGACAGGAACACTGAAGCTTTCTTT. It codes for CASSRSDRNTEAFF.

The rearrangement uses TRBV23-1 and TRBJ1-4, with D possibly matching TRBD1 (6 bases). TRBV23-1 counts as an open reading frame of uncertain function. This CDR3 contains 15 residues. V was cut by 2 bases and J by 9 bases, with 16 bases left in between. The CDR3 region is CASSQIGLRGKKLFF. The CDR3, as DNA: TGCGCCAGCAGTCAAATCGGACTTAGGGGGAAAAAACTGTTTTTT.

The chain is built from TRBV28 and TRBJ1-2; 9 nucleotides align to TRBD1. Germline V lookup: CDR1 MDHEN, CDR2 SYDVKM. V dropped 5 bases and J dropped 8; count of bases not matched to a gene: 9. The CDR3 has 14 amino acids. CDR3 in DNA: TGTGCCAGCAGTACCGGGACAGGGTTGTGGGGCTACACCTTC. This sequence encodes CASSTGTGLWGYTF.

V gene TRBV27 combines with J gene TRBJ2-7, with a possible D match to TRBD1 (8 bases). Germline V CDR1 and CDR2: MNHEY, SMNVEV (reference sequence). The CDR3 totals 12 residues. V gave up 5 bases and J gave up 9 bases, with 14 bases separating them. As DNA, the CDR3 is TGTGCCAGCAGTAACAGGGGGGGGTGGCAGTACTTC. It encodes CASSNRGGWQYF.

CDR3 sequence (DNA): TGTGCCAGCAGCTTATTGCCAGGGCCTAACTATGGCTACACCTTC. Translating gives CASSLLPGPNYGYTF. V and J are TRBV7-9 and TRBJ1-2; D is perhaps TRBD1 (5 bases). Per germline, CDR1 SEHNR and CDR2 FQNEAQ (reference sequence). The CDR3 sequence is 15 residues long. Trimming took off 2 bases at V and 0 bases at J, with 10 bases between the two ends. Complete variable domain (other parts from reference TRBV7-9 and TRBJ1-2): DTGVSQNPRHKITKRGQNVTFRCDPISEHNRLYWYRQTLGQGPEFLTYFQNEAQLEKSRLLSDRFSAERPKGSFSTLEIQRTEQGDSAMYLCASSLLPGPNYGYTFGSGTRLTVV.